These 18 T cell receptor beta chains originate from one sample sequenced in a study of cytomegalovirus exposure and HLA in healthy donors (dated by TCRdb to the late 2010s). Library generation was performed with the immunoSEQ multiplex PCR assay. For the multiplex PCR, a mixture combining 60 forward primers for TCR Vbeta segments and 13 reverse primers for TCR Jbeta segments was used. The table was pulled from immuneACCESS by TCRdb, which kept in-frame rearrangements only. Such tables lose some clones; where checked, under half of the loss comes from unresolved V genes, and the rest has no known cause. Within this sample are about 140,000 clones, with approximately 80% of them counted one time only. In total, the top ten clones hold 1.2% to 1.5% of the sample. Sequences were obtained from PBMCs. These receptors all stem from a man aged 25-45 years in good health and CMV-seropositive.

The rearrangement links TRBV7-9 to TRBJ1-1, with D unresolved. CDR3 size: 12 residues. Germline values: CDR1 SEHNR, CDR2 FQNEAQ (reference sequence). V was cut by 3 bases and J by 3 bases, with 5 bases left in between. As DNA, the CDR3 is TGTGCCAGCAGCTTTGCGTACACTGAAGCTTTCTTT. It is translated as CASSFAYTEAFF.

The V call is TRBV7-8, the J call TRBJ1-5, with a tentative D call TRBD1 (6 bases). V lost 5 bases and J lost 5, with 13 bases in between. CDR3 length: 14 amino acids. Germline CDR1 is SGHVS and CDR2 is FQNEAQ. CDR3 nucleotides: TGTGCCAGCAGCAGTGGACAGAACCATCAGCCCCAGCATTTT. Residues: CASSSGQNHQPQHF.

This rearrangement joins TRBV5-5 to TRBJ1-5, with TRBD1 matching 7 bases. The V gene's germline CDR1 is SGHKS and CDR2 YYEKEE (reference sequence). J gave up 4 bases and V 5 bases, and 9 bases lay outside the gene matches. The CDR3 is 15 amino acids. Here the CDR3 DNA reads TGTGCCAGCAGGTGGACAGGTAGTACTAATCAGCCCCAGCATTTT. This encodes CASRWTGSTNQPQHF.

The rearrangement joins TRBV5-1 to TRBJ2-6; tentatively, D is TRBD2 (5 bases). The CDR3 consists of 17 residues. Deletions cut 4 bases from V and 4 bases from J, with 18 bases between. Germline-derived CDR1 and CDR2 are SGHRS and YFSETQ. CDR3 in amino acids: CASSPHEVREGANVLTF. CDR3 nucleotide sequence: TGCGCCAGCAGCCCCCACGAGGTACGGGAAGGGGCCAACGTCCTGACTTTC.

The CDR3 region has the DNA TGTGCCAGCAGCCCTTCGATGGGGACAGGCAATCAGCCCCAGCATTTT. Translation gives CASSPSMGTGNQPQHF. The chain links TRBV7-2 to TRBJ1-5; 7 bases align to TRBD1. This CDR3 has 16 residues. Germline loops: CDR1 SGHTA, CDR2 FQGNSA. Trimming cost V 5 bases and J 2 bases; bases outside gene matches: 9.

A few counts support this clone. The CDR3 region is CASSIQDNQPQHF. The CDR3 DNA is TGTGCCAGTAGTATACAGGACAATCAGCCCCAGCATTTT. The J gene is TRBJ1-5, the V gene TRBV19; D unresolved. Per germline, CDR1 LNHDA and CDR2 SQIVND (reference sequence). This CDR3 has 13 amino acids. V dropped 2 bases and J dropped 3 bases, with 5 bases sitting between them.

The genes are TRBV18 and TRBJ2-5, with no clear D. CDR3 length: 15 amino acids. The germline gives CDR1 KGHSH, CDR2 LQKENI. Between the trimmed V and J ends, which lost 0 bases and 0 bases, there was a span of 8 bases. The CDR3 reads CASSPPANYQETQYF. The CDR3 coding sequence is TGTGCCAGCTCACCACCCGCAAACTACCAAGAGACCCAGTACTTC.

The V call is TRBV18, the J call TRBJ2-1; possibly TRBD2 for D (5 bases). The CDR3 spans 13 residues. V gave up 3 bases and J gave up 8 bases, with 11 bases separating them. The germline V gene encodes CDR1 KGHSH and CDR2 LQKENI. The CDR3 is CASSPSLVYEQFF. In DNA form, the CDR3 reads TGTGCCAGCTCACCGTCACTAGTCTATGAGCAGTTCTTC. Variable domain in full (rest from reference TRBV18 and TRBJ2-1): NAGVMQNPRHLVRRRGQEARLRCSPMKGHSHVYWYRQLPEEGLKFMVYLQKENIIDESGMPKERFSAEFPKEGPSILRIQQVVRGDSAAYFCASSPSLVYEQFFGPGTRLTVL.

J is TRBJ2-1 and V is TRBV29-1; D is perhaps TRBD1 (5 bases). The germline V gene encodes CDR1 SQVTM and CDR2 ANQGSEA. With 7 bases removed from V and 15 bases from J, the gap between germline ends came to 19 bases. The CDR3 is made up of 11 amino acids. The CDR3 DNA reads TGCAGCGCCGGTAGGGCAGGGTCGCTGTTCTTC. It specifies CSAGRAGSLFF.

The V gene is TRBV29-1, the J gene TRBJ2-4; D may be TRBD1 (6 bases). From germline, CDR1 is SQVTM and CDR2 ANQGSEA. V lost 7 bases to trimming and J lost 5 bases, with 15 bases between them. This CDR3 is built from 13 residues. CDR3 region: CSGQAEYQNIQYF. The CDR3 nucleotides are TGCAGCGGACAGGCGGAGTACCAAAACATTCAGTACTTC.

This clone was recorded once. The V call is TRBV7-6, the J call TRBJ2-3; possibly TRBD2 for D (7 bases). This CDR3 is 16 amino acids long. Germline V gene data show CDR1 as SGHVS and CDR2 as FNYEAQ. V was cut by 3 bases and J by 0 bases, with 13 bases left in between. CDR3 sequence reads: CASSFNRGASTDTQYF. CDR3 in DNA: TGTGCCAGCAGCTTTAATCGGGGGGCGAGCACAGATACGCAGTATTTT.

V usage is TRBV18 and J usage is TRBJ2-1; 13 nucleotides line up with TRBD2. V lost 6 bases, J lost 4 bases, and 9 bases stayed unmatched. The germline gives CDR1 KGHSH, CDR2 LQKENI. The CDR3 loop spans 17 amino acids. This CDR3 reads CASSQRGTSGMYNEQFF. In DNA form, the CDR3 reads TGTGCCAGCTCTCAACGGGGGACTAGCGGGATGTACAATGAGCAGTTCTTC.

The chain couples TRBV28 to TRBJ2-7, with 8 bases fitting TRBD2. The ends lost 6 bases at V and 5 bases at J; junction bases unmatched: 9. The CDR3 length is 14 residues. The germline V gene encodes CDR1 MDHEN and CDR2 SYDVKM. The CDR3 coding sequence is TGTGCCAGCAGCCCTGCGGGACTAGGAGACGAGCAGTACTTC. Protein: CASSPAGLGDEQYF.

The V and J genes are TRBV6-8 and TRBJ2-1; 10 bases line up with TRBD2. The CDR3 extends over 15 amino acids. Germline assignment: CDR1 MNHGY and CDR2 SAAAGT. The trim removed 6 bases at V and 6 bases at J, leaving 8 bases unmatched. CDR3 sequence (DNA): TGTGCCAGCAGCCCCCCTAGCGGGAGAGGCAATGAGCAGTTCTTC. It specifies CASSPPSGRGNEQFF.

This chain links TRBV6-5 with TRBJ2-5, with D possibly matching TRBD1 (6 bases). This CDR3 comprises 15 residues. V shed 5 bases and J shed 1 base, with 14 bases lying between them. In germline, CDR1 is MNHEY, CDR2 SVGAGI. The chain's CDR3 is CASSLDRTLQETQYF. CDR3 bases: TGTGCCAGCAGTCTCGACAGGACCCTCCAAGAGACCCAGTACTTC.

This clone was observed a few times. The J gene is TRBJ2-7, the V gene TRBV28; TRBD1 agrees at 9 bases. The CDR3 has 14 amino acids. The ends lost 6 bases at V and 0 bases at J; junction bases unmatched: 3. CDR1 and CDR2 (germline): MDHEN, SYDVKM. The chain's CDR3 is CASRLQGASYEQYF. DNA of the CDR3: TGTGCCAGCAGGCTACAGGGGGCCTCCTACGAGCAGTACTTC.

CDR3 protein: CASRGTGTSSYNSPLHF. Here the CDR3 DNA reads TGTGCCAGCAGAGGAACAGGGACGAGCTCCTATAATTCACCCCTCCACTTT. The genes are TRBV27 and TRBJ1-6; D perhaps matches TRBD1 (6 bases). This CDR3 region has 17 residues. Germline V CDR1 and CDR2: MNHEY, SMNVEV (reference sequence). Between the trimmed V and J ends, which lost 6 bases and 0 bases, there was a span of 15 bases.

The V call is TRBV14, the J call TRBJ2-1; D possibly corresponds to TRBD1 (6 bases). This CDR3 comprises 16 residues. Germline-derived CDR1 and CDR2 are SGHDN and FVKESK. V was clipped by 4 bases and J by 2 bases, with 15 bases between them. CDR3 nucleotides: TGTGCCAGCAGCCCCTTACAGGGAGTCGCCTACAATGAGCAGTTCTTC. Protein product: CASSPLQGVAYNEQFF. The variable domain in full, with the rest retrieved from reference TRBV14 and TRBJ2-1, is EAGVTQFPSHSVIEKGQTVTLRCDPISGHDNLYWYRRVMGKEIKFLLHFVKESKQDESGMPNNRFLAERTGGTYSTLKVQPAELEDSGVYFCASSPLQGVAYNEQFFGPGTRLTVL.